The rows below give T cell receptor beta chains drawn from one sample of a study of blood T cell repertoires in COVID-19. TCRdb's copy holds only in-frame clones and misses some; the assay was immunoSEQ multiplex PCR. The sample contains roughly 160,000 clones, just over 90% of which appear only once. The sample taken for sequencing was peripheral blood. Receptors originate from a man younger than 30 with COVID-19, enrolled during active disease. Each CDR3 is given with its conserved first and last residue. Fields, in order: J gene, V gene, D gene, clone size, CDR3 DNA, CDR3 protein. D genes are given only for firm matches. Size is omitted from some rows. Given values are once, few, many or a class for expanded clones.

TRBJ2-5 TRBV28 TRBD1 NA TGTGCCAGCAGTTCCGGGACAGGGCGGCGAGAGACCCAGTACTTC CASSSGTGRRETQYF
TRBJ1-2 TRBV7-2 TRBD1 NA TGTGCCAGCAGCCCCGGGACAGTAAACTATGGCTACACCTTC CASSPGTVNYGYTF
TRBJ2-2 TRBV13 NA NA TGTGCCAGCAGCTTAGGGACAGGGAACACCGGGGAGCTGTTTTTT CASSLGTGNTGELFF
TRBJ1-2 TRBV9 TRBD1 NA TGTGCCAGCACCGGGGACAGGTCTTATGGCTACACCTTC CASTGDRSYGYTF
TRBJ2-2 TRBV4-1 NA once TGCGCCAGCAGCCCCCTTTCCGGGGAGCTGTTTTTT CASSPLSGELFF
TRBJ1-2 TRBV16 NA few TGTGCCAGCAGCCAATCCCTGGACATAACAAACTATGGCTACACCTTC CASSQSLDITNYGYTF
TRBJ1-4 TRBV30 NA once TGTGCCTGGAGGGGCGGAGACGGGACTAATGAAAAACTGCTTTTT CAWRGGDGTNEKLLF
TRBJ2-1 TRBV4-3 NA once TGCGCCAGCAGCCAAGATTTCCGGGGGACAGCTTCCTACAATGAGCAGTTCTTC CASSQDFRGTASYNEQFF
TRBJ1-5 TRBV19 NA NA TGTGCCAGTAGGGAGGGAAGGTGGAGCAATCAGCCCCAGCATTTT CASREGRWSNQPQHF
TRBJ1-2 TRBV27 TRBD1 NA TGTGCCAGCAGCTCCCATCGGACAGGGGGTGCGGGCTACACCTTC CASSSHRTGGAGYTF
TRBJ1-4 TRBV11-2 NA NA TGTGCCAGCAGCCCAGGACTTAGTAATGAAAAACTGCTTTTT CASSPGLSNEKLLF
TRBJ2-7 TRBV6-5 NA once TGTGCCAGCAGTTACGCGACGGGTCCGACCTACGAGCAGTACTTC CASSYATGPTYEQYF